Here is one T cell receptor beta chain with its context. The antigen is not known. The data stem from a study of CD8+ T cells in alopecia areata. RNA, once extracted, was reverse transcribed into cDNA for use as the sequencing template. Repertoires were generated with immunoSEQ multiplex PCR, while TCRdb's copy carries only in-frame clones and drops some. The data show 140,000 or so clones, about two thirds seen once. Cell sorting was applied to PBMCs, and CD4+ and CD8+ T cells were collected. Overall study results and limits: Higher clonality than in normal scalp was seen in lesional scalp, especially alopecia totalis/universalis. It was less clear whether patients shared TCRs than it was in mice, possibly because of HLA.

Trimming took 6 bases from V and 6 from J; bases not matched to a gene: 14. This CDR3 comprises 16 residues. The germline gives CDR1 MNHEY, CDR2 SMNVEV (reference sequence). The sequenced material came from CD8+ T cells sorted from blood. This TCR was recovered from a human donor in good health. V and J are TRBV27 and TRBJ2-1, with 7 bases identical to TRBD1. Written as DNA, the CDR3 is TGTGCCAGCAGCCTTTCTACCAGGGGGTTGGGCAATGAGCAGTTCTTC. Residues: CASSLSTRGLGNEQFF.